Reported below is one T cell receptor (beta chain). This receptor's antigen is unknown. No base qualities exist here, and no much larger clone lies one base off it. The sample comes from a study of blood T cell repertoires in COVID-19 (dated by TCRdb to 2020 to 2021). For context, the study as a whole: The collaborator samples originated in the United States, Italy and Spain and spanned the acute and convalescent phases of COVID-19. The material from the prospective study consisted of cDNA or gDNA derived from T cells, B-cell-depleted T cells, or PBMCs. Subjects who had been exposed to COVID-19, were actively infected with it, or had recovered from it provided the deeply sampled blood TCRbeta repertoires that made up the dataset. The repertoires were made available in a free public database intended to serve as a resource for research on the immune response to SARS-CoV-2. Samples were obtained from the ongoing ImmuneRACE study (first 160 participants) and from 1,254 subjects provided by 6 global collaborators. The sample metadata nearly always contained a de-identified subject ID, COVID-19 status, age in years and sex. Where HLA class I and class II types were available, the types were taken from metadata supplied by the sample provider, not from assay-based typing.

The investigation overall reported the following: The quantity of clinical and demographic metadata differed by source and by participant and was supplied without curation.

TCRbeta CDR3 regions were amplified from genomic DNA by means of the immunoSEQ Assay, a bias-controlled multiplex PCR. From the authors' description of their analysis: The number of nucleated cells in each sample was estimated by amplification of reference gene primers within the assay. To quantify the absolute abundance of each unique TCRbeta CDR3 rearrangement, sequence reads were collapsed and filtered. For each sample, productive Simpson clonality was calculated by taking the square root of Simpson's diversity index across productive rearrangements. In TCRdb, the immuneACCESS table is reduced to in-frame sequences with V and J assigned. These tables do not hold every clone; where another copy was compared, an unresolved V gene accounts for under half, and the others remain unexplained. The V and J calls and the clone size are those of that table, but D and trimming were determined from the DNA. The sample table holds roughly 200,000 clones, of which 76% were seen once. Together, the top ten hold roughly 8.7% of the sample.

The collaborating institutions used their own protocols to collect whole blood in K2EDTA tubes. Collaborator samples were shipped for TCRbeta analysis as frozen whole blood, isolated PBMCs, or DNA extracted from either sample type. Material: peripheral blood. This clonotype was sampled from a woman between 45 and 60 years old with active or convalescent COVID-19.

The CDR3 region: CSASRGGPLNTEAFF. The DNA sequence is as follows: TGCAGTGCTAGTCGGGGAGGACCTTTGAACACTGAAGCTTTCTTT. This receptor chain uses TRBV20-1 and TRBJ1-1, with no reliable assignment of the D segment. Per the germline V gene (reference sequence), DFQATT is the CDR1 and SNEGSKA is the CDR2. V sheds 3 bases and J sheds 0 bases, leaving 14 bases between their ends. Its CDR3 holds 15 amino acids, cysteine through phenylalanine. Only CDR3 DNA is held: 45 bases, read in frame from base 1.